This TCR beta chain stems from a study of blood T cell repertoires in COVID-19. Study overall: Researchers got acute and convalescent COVID-19 samples from the United States, Italy and Spain. PBMCs, B-cell-depleted T cells, or T cells were the source of the cDNA or gDNA that made up the material.

This CDR3 contains 16 residues. V shed 4 bases and J shed 6 bases, with 19 bases lying between them. Germline V lookup: CDR1 LGHNT, CDR2 FRNRAP. In the original processing: Reference gene primer amplification yielded estimated nucleated cell counts. Method: immunoSEQ multiplex PCR; TCRdb's copy keeps in-frame clones and lacks some. Clonal size and the V and J genes are those of that table, whereas D and trimming came from the DNA. Altogether fewer than 250,000 clones are present, approximately 91% being singletons, with the ten largest covering around 2.8%. The origin of this receptor is a woman in her sixties or seventies with acute or convalescent COVID-19. The chain combines TRBV12-5 with TRBJ1-5; tentative D call: TRBD1 (5 bases). Sequencing was done on a sample of peripheral blood. The CDR3 sequence is CASGSPSGGGSQPQHF. DNA for the CDR3: TGTGCTAGTGGTTCCCCGTCGGGGGGAGGGAGTCAGCCCCAGCATTTT.